This T cell receptor (beta chain) was retrieved from a study of molecular identifiers for immune sequencing clone quantification. Turning to the study itself: In the replicates, RNA derived from about 21,000 or 97,000 naive CD8 cells was divided into five parts, and four were sequenced. Whole-study findings and limits: In a background of about 1 million naive cells, spiked Jurkat TCR RNA from one cell was reportedly detectable.

In regard to this clonotype: Antigen unknown.

This CDR3 spans 15 amino acids. CDR1 and CDR2 from the germline V gene are MNHNY and SVGAGI (reference sequence). Trimming cost V 6 bases and J 7 bases; bases outside gene matches: 12. Via MiXCR, TCRdb re-called the PCR reads, giving one row per CDR3 protein. The table shows over 550,000 distinct CDR3 sequences, with over 25% occurring only once. The sample was naive CD8+ T cells from blood, with Jurkat cell RNA spiked in. Documented subset: FACS-sorted CD8+CD4-CCR7+CD45RA+ naive T cells. The chain combines TRBV6-6 with TRBJ2-1; 7 bases agree with TRBD1. The TCR sequence derives from a human donor in good health. Some libraries in this study had Jurkat cell RNA spiked in. Here the CDR3 reads CASSHTRQGSNEQFF. CDR3 nucleotide sequence: TGTGCCAGCAGCCACACCCGACAGGGATCGAATGAGCAGTTCTTC.